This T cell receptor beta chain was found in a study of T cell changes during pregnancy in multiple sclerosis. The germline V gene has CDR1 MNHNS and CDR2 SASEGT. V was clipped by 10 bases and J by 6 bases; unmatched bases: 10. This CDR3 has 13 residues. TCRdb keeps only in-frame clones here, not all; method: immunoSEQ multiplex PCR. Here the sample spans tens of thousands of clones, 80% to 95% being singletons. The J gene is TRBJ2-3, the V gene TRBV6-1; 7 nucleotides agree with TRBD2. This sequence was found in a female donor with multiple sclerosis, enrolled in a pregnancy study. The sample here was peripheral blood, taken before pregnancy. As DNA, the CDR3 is TGTGCCACTCAATGGGCGGGAGCGGATACGCAGTATTTT. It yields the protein CATQWAGADTQYF.